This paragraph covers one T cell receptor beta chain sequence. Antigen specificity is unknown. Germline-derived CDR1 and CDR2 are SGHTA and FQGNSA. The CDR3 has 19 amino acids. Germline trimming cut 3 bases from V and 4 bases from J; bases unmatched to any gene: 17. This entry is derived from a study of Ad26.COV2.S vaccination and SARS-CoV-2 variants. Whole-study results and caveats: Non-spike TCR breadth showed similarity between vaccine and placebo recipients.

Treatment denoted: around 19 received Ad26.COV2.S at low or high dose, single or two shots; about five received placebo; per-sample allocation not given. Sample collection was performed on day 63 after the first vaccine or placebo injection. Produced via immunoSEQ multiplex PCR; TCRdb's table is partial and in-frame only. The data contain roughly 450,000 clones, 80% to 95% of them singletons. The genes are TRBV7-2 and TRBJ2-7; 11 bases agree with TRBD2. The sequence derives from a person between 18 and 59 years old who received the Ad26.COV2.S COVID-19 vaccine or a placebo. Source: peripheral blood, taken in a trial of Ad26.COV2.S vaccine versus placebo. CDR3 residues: CASSFHYQLSGLAGYEQYF. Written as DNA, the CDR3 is TGTGCCAGCAGCTTCCACTACCAACTATCAGGACTAGCGGGTTACGAGCAGTACTTC.